The source of this T cell receptor beta chain is a study of immune cell composition in non-small cell lung cancer. Study context: Lung adenocarcinoma or squamous carcinoma made up most tumours. Study results and caveats: Tumour-reactive clones were not shown to match dominant in vivo tumour clones.

V was pared by 1 base and J by 5 bases, with 5 bases of the junction left unmatched. This CDR3 contains 13 residues. Per germline, CDR1 SQVTM and CDR2 ANQGSEA. Normal lung was taken at the farthest possible site, at least 3 cm from tumour. This clone appeared a single time. The antigen is not known. TCRdb keeps only in-frame clones here, not all; method: immunoSEQ multiplex PCR. Of about 6,600 clones in the sample, over 75% are singletons; the top ten hold 7% to 10%. Input material: non-adjacent lung tissue. The receptor comes from a human donor with non-small cell lung cancer. This rearrangement joins TRBV29-1 to TRBJ2-7; 7 bases align to TRBD1. The CDR3 spells CSVEGDRADEQYF. The CDR3 bases are TGCAGCGTTGAAGGAGACAGGGCCGACGAGCAGTACTTC.